This T cell receptor (beta chain) came from a study of shared clonotypes between healthy human individuals. General study results and limits: Researchers sampled blood only, noting tissue repertoires likely differ. Naive subsets usually exceeded memory subsets in estimated richness.

Splitting the CD4+ cells yielded a CD45RA+ naive subset and a CD45RA-negative memory subset. Splitting of each subset's genomic DNA was done evenly across several immunoSEQ plates. Here immunoSEQ multiplex PCR was the method, and the copy in TCRdb shows in-frame clones only, minus some. The repertoire holds some 1 million clones, with roughly 80% as singletons. Between the trimmed V and J ends, which lost 7 bases and 7 bases, there was a span of 12 bases. Germline V gene data show CDR1 as SGHRS and CDR2 as YFSETQ. The CDR3 runs 13 residues. There are a few counts of this clone. What it recognizes is unknown.

This TCR was recovered from a man aged 18 to 35 in good health. The chain is built from TRBV5-1 and TRBJ1-6; D gene ambiguous. The source material was memory CD4+ T cells sorted from blood. Subset given: CD45RA-negative fraction. CDR3 protein: CASRPGLNSPLHF. CDR3 nucleotide sequence: TGCGCCAGCCGGCCCGGGTTGAATTCACCCCTCCACTTT.